A single sample is the source of the 22 T cell receptor beta chains below, sequenced in a study of T cell clones after liver transplantation. The protocol was immunoSEQ multiplex PCR, while the TCRdb copy is restricted to in-frame clones and leaves out a portion. This sample yields thousands of clones, of which 31% are seen a single time; less than 20% belongs to the top ten. Their antigen targets remain unknown. TCRbeta sequences of proliferating CFSE-low MLR cells were labeled alloreactive. The specimen sequenced was CD8+ T cells from cultured PBMCs. These receptors were obtained from a human patient who received a liver transplant. Some T cells may be supplied by the graft donor.

By share of the sample, this clone is large. This chain links TRBV7-6 with TRBJ2-2; TRBD1 is a possible D gene (6 bases). The CDR3 sequence is 17 residues long. Trimming pared 6 bases from V and 5 bases from J, leaving 22 bases between. Germline CDR1 SGHVS, CDR2 FNYEAQ. The CDR3, as DNA: TGTGCCAGCAGGAACTTGAAGGGGGTTATGGGGACCGGGGAGCTGTTTTTT. The encoded protein is CASRNLKGVMGTGELFF.

This clone is classed as medium-sized. The rearrangement uses TRBV4-3 and TRBJ2-7, with TRBD1 matching over 7 bases. The CDR3 runs to 16 residues. Trimming removed 0 bases from V and 0 bases from J; junction bases left unmatched: 5. Germline loops: CDR1 LGHNA, CDR2 YSLEER. DNA of the CDR3: TGCGCCAGCAGCCAAGATCGGCAGGGGGTCTCCTACGAGCAGTACTTC. It yields the protein CASSQDRQGVSYEQYF.

By share, this clone ranks as medium-sized. The chain is built from TRBV4-1 and TRBJ2-1; TRBD1 matches 8 bases. The CDR3 spans 18 residues. V lost 0 bases and J lost 5; bases outside the gene matches: 12. Germline CDR1 and CDR2: MGHRA and YSYEKL. The CDR3: CASSQDPPGTGLNNEQFF. The CDR3 coding sequence is TGCGCCAGCAGCCAAGATCCCCCGGGGACAGGACTCAACAATGAGCAGTTCTTC.

Worth noting for this clone: A much more abundant neighbour one base away suggests this may be a read error. The chain uses TRBV27 and TRBJ2-7; D tentatively fits TRBD1 or TRBD2 (5 bases each). The CDR3 runs 14 residues. Germline CDR1 and CDR2: MNHEY and SMNVEV (reference sequence). V lost 3 bases and J lost 7, with 16 bases in between. The CDR3 nucleotides read TGTGCCAGCAGTTTGGGGACCTTTACGAGGGAGCAGTACTTC. Its translation is CASSLGTFTREQYF.

V gene TRBV7-2 combines with J gene TRBJ2-1, with D unclear. V was cut by 5 bases and J by 8 bases, with 13 bases left in between. There are 13 residues in the CDR3. Per the germline V gene, CDR1 is SGHTA and CDR2 is FQGNSA. DNA for the CDR3: TGTGCCAGCAGCGCCTGGTGGAACCATGAGCAGTTCTTC. This gives the protein CASSAWWNHEQFF. The full variable domain, in which reference TRBV7-2 and TRBJ2-1 provide the parts outside the CDR3, is GAGVSQSPSNKVTEKGKDVELRCDPISGHTALYWYRQSLGQGLEFLIYFQGNSAPDKSGLPSDRFSAERTGGSVSTLTIQRTQQEDSAVYLCASSAWWNHEQFFGPGTRLTVL.

This chain joins TRBV27 and TRBJ2-7, with D maybe TRBD2 (6 bases). The V end lost 3 bases, the J end lost 3 bases, and 12 bases lay between the germline ends. The CDR3 length is 14 residues. Germline V gene data show CDR1 as MNHEY and CDR2 as SMNVEV (reference sequence). CDR3 residues: CASSFVAAGYEQYF. Here the CDR3 DNA reads TGTGCCAGCAGTTTTGTAGCGGCCGGCTACGAGCAGTACTTC.

About this clone: This may arise from a read error, as a much more abundant clone is one base away. The same CDR3 arises from other DNA sequences in this sample as well. The chain recombines TRBV9 with TRBJ1-2; tentatively, D is TRBD1 (6 bases). Germline V gene data show CDR1 as SGDLS and CDR2 as YYNGEE. The CDR3 is made up of 14 amino acids. CDR3 DNA sequence: TGTGCCAGCAGCGGTGACAGGTTGGGCTATGGCTACACCTTT. It translates to CASSGDRLGYGYTF.

This clone is deemed medium-sized. V and J are TRBV9 and TRBJ2-3, with unresolved D. The V and J ends lost 0 bases and 0 bases respectively, with 8 bases between them. CDR3 size: 15 residues. CDR1 and CDR2 from the germline V gene are SGDLS and YYNGEE. The CDR3 DNA reads as TGTGCCAGCAGCGTAGGAGTTACTAGCACAGATACGCAGTATTTT. Encoded protein: CASSVGVTSTDTQYF. Complete variable domain (other parts from reference TRBV9 and TRBJ2-3): DSGVTQTPKHLITATGQRVTLRCSPRSGDLSVYWYQQSLDQGLQFLIQYYNGEERAKGNILERFSAQQFPDLHSELNLSSLELGDSALYFCASSVGVTSTDTQYFGPGTRLTVL.

By sample fraction, this clone is medium-sized. This rearrangement joins TRBV4-1 to TRBJ2-1; D possibly corresponds to TRBD1 (5 bases). CDR1 is MGHRA and CDR2 is YSYEKL in the germline V gene. The V end lost 1 base, the J end lost 8 bases, and 15 bases lay between the germline ends. This CDR3 has 15 amino acids. The CDR3 DNA follows: TGCGCCAGCAGCCAAGGTTGGGGCGGCCGGGATGAGCAGTTCTTC. Translating it yields CASSQGWGGRDEQFF.

In its sample, this clone is medium-sized. CDR3 nucleotide sequence: TGTGCCAGCAGTCTAGCGGGGAACTACGAGCAGTACTTC. It is translated as CASSLAGNYEQYF. The V gene is TRBV27, the J gene TRBJ2-7; 9 positions match TRBD2. Germline CDR1 MNHEY, CDR2 SMNVEV (reference sequence). V dropped 5 bases and J dropped 3; count of bases not matched to a gene: 2. The CDR3 totals 13 residues.

This chain connects TRBV6-6 to TRBJ2-7; TRBD1 might be the D (5 bases). CDR3 size: 13 residues. Trimming cost V 2 bases and J 3 bases, with 8 bases left between them. Germline CDR1 reads MNHNY; CDR2 reads SVGAGI (reference sequence). The CDR3 DNA sequence: TGTGCCAGCAGTTACACACAGGTCTACGAGCAGTACTTC. Protein sequence: CASSYTQVYEQYF.

This clone occurred once. V usage is TRBV6-5 and J usage is TRBJ1-2, with a possible D match to TRBD1 (6 bases). Germline lookup yields CDR1 MNHEY and CDR2 SVGAGI. With 0 bases removed from V and 4 bases from J, the gap between germline ends came to 6 bases. The CDR3 length is 13 residues. CDR3 DNA sequence: TGTGCCAGCAGTTACTCGACAGGCTATGGCTACACCTTC. Residues: CASSYSTGYGYTF.

The chain couples TRBV6-5 to TRBJ2-1, with D perhaps TRBD2 (6 bases). The CDR3 covers 15 residues. Germline V gives CDR1 MNHEY, CDR2 SVGAGI. V dropped 8 bases and J dropped 0 bases, with 14 bases sitting between them. CDR3 sequence: CASGSSDSSYNEQFF. The CDR3 DNA reads TGTGCCAGCGGTTCTAGCGATAGCTCCTACAATGAGCAGTTCTTC.

This clone is medium-sized in the sample. The V and J genes are TRBV7-9 and TRBJ1-4; 7 nucleotides line up with TRBD1. There are 16 residues in the CDR3. The germline V gene encodes CDR1 SEHNR and CDR2 FQNEAQ (reference sequence). Losses at the gene ends were 0 bases for V and 4 bases for J; bases not matched to a gene: 5. The CDR3 DNA sequence: TGTGCCAGCAGCTTAGCGGGGGACAGCCATAATGAAAAACTGTTTTTT. Protein: CASSLAGDSHNEKLFF.

This clone was detected a few times. V usage is TRBV6-5 and J usage is TRBJ2-5; 7 bases are a match to TRBD2. The V gene's germline CDR1 is MNHEY and CDR2 SVGAGI. The CDR3 is made up of 14 amino acids. V dropped 5 bases and J dropped 1; count of bases not matched to a gene: 4. CDR3 coding DNA: TGTGCCAGCAGTCTCTTAGCGGGCCAAGAGACCCAGTACTTC. Protein sequence: CASSLLAGQETQYF.

This clone was recorded a few times. The chain uses TRBV7-9 and TRBJ2-7, with D unresolved. The CDR3 loop spans 13 amino acids. Deletions cut 0 bases from V and 4 bases from J, with 7 bases between. Germline assignment: CDR1 SEHNR and CDR2 FQNEAQ (reference sequence). The CDR3 DNA follows: TGTGCCAGCAGCTTAGCGCTGGGTTACGAGCAGTACTTC. It translates to CASSLALGYEQYF. The full variable domain, completed using reference TRBV7-9 and TRBJ2-7, is DTGVSQNPRHKITKRGQNVTFRCDPISEHNRLYWYRQTLGQGPEFLTYFQNEAQLEKSRLLSDRFSAERPKGSFSTLEIQRTEQGDSAMYLCASSLALGYEQYFGPGTRLTVT.

A note on this clone: With a much larger clone just one base away, this may be a read error. Other DNA sequences in the same sample also yield this CDR3. The CDR3 coding sequence is TGTGCCAGCAACCGTGGGACTAGCGGGAGTGGTGATACGCAGTATTTT. As protein: CASNRGTSGSGDTQYF. The chain employs TRBV2 and TRBJ2-3, with 14 bases aligning to TRBD2. Per the germline V gene, CDR1 is SNHLY and CDR2 is FYNNEI. CDR3 length: 16 amino acids. V was pared by 7 bases and J by 6 bases, with 9 bases of the junction left unmatched.

This clone was counted only a few times. The chain uses TRBV5-7 and TRBJ2-7, with D possibly being TRBD1 (5 bases). TRBV5-7 is given ORF status, its function remaining uncertain. Trimming took off 0 bases at V and 7 bases at J, with 14 bases between the two ends. The CDR3 has 14 residues. Here the CDR3 reads CASSLANRGAEQYF. DNA for the CDR3: TGTGCCAGCAGCTTGGCCAACCGTGGGGCTGAGCAGTACTTC.

Relative to its sample, this clone is medium-sized. This chain joins TRBV29-1 and TRBJ2-1, with 8 bases aligning to TRBD2. From germline, CDR1 is SQVTM and CDR2 ANQGSEA. This CDR3 has 12 amino acids. Trimming removed 2 bases from V and 10 bases from J; junction bases left unmatched: 4. The CDR3 region is CSVEIVAGEQFF. The CDR3 coding sequence is TGCAGCGTTGAAATTGTAGCGGGGGAGCAGTTCTTC.

The chain recombines TRBV19 with TRBJ2-3, with 8 bases aligning to TRBD2. V dropped 5 bases and J dropped 0; count of bases not matched to a gene: 4. The CDR3 is 15 residues long. Germline assignment: CDR1 LNHDA and CDR2 SQIVND (reference sequence). The CDR3 DNA is TGTGCCAGTAGTTTACTAGCGGTCAGCACAGATACGCAGTATTTT. This encodes CASSLLAVSTDTQYF.

This clone counts as large (0.1 to 1%). The chain uses TRBV4-3 and TRBJ2-7; 15 nucleotides line up with TRBD2. CDR1 is LGHNA, CDR2 YSLEER, per germline. The CDR3 covers 21 residues. Unmatched junction bases numbered 14, after V lost 0 bases and J lost 2 bases. CDR3 DNA sequence: TGCGCCAGCAGCCAAGATAATGAGGCGGCCGGGACTAGCGGGAGGACCTACGAGCAGTACTTC. Its translation is CASSQDNEAAGTSGRTYEQYF.

The J gene is TRBJ2-1, the V gene TRBV19; D could derive from TRBD1 or TRBD2 (5 bases each). The CDR3 is 13 amino acids. V dropped 2 bases and J dropped 8 bases, with 10 bases sitting between them. Germline CDR1 and CDR2: LNHDA and SQIVND (reference sequence). The CDR3 region is CASSIWGFDEQFF. The CDR3 coding sequence is TGTGCCAGTAGTATATGGGGGTTCGATGAGCAGTTCTTC.